This T cell receptor beta chain was sequenced during a study of blood T cells in healthy people across ages. Overall study context: About one barcoded beta molecule per two T cells was the capture yield of template switching.

The CDR3 is made up of 13 amino acids. From germline, CDR1 is SGHRS and CDR2 YFSETQ. Trimming removed 4 bases from V and 3 bases from J, with 10 bases in between. Alongside a J-beta primer mix, a sample-barcoded 5' primer served in a second PCR lasting 7 to 11 cycles. TCRdb reanalysed the 5' RACE reads using MiXCR and keeps one entry per CDR3 protein. The sample contains around 790,000 distinct CDR3 sequences, about 42% of which appear only once. This chain connects TRBV5-1 to TRBJ1-2, with a tentative D call TRBD1 (6 bases). The receptor was derived from a man aged 55 to 70 in good health. Material for sequencing was blood. CDR3 in amino acids: CASSPEGDYGYTF. The CDR3 DNA reads TGCGCCAGCAGCCCCGAGGGGGACTATGGCTACACCTTC.